Detailed here is one TCR beta chain. Cells are PBMCs isolated from approximately 9.2 ml of fresh blood. This sample is part of a study of T cells in Graves' hyperthyroidism and ophthalmopathy. The V gene end was trimmed by 5 bases and the J gene end by 4 bases; junction bases not matched to a gene: 7. The CDR3 runs 18 residues. Amplification targeted TCR beta CDR3 regions from RNA transcripts. The TCR CDR3 was amplified in a first-round RT-PCR using the HTBI primer set. TCRdb passed the multiplex PCR reads through MiXCR, listing each CDR3 protein once. The sample carries a few hundred thousand distinct CDR3 sequences, about 18% recorded once.

The sequence was collected from a woman between 18 and 29 years old with Graves' hyperthyroidism. This chain connects TRBV12-3 or TRBV12-4 to TRBJ2-2; 16 bases are a match to TRBD2. The sample was blood. The CDR3 sequence is CASSPGTSGGAFTGELFF. The CDR3 DNA reads TGTGCCAGCAGTCCGGGGACTAGCGGGGGGGCCTTCACCGGGGAGCTGTTTTTT.